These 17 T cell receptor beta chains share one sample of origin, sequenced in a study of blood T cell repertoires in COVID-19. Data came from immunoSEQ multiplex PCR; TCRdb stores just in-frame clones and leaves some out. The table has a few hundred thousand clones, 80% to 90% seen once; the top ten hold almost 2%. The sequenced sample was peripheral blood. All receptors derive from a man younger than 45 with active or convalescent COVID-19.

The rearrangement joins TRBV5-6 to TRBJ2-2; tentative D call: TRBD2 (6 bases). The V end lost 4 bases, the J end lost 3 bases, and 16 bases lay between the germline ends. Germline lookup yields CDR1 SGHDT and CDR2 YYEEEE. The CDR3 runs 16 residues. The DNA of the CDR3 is TGTGCCAGCAGCCCCCCCGGGGGACCGGACACCGGGGAGCTGTTTTTT. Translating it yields CASSPPGGPDTGELFF. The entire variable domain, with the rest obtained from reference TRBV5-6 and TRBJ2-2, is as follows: DAGVTQSPTHLIKTRGQQVTLRCSPKSGHDTVSWYQQALGQGPQFIFQYYEEEERQRGNFPDRFSGHQFPNYSSELNVNALLLGDSALYLCASSPPGGPDTGELFFGEGSRLTVL.

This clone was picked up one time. CDR3 in amino acids: CASSPRDRPYGYTF. For the CDR3, the DNA is TGTGCCAGCAGCCCGAGGGACAGACCGTATGGCTACACCTTC. The V gene is TRBV5-6, the J gene TRBJ1-2, with 7 bases that match TRBD1. Germline V CDR1 and CDR2: SGHDT, YYEEEE. The CDR3 is 14 amino acids. The ends lost 4 bases at V and 5 bases at J; junction bases unmatched: 8.

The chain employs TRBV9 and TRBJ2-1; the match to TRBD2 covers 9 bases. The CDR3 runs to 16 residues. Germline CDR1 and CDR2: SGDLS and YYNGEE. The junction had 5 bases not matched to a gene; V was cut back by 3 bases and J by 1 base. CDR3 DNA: TGTGCCAGCAGCGAGCTAGCGGGGTGGTCCTACAATGAGCAGTTCTTC. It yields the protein CASSELAGWSYNEQFF.

CDR3 loop: CASSLSPQQGAIVGYTF. CDR3 bases: TGTGCCAGCAGCCTATCGCCCCAACAGGGGGCCATAGTTGGCTACACCTTC. The rearrangement uses TRBV7-2 and TRBJ1-2, with 9 bases lining up with TRBD1. Trimming cost V 5 bases and J 7 bases; bases outside gene matches: 17. Germline CDR1 SGHTA, CDR2 FQGNSA. The CDR3 sequence is 17 residues long.

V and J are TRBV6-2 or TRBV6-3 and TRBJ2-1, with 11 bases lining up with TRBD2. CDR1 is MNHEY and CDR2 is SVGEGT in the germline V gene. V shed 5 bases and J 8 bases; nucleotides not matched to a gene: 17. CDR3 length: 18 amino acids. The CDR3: CASSQPPVVAGGTDEQFF. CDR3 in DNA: TGTGCCAGCAGTCAGCCTCCGGTGGTAGCGGGGGGGACCGATGAGCAGTTCTTC.

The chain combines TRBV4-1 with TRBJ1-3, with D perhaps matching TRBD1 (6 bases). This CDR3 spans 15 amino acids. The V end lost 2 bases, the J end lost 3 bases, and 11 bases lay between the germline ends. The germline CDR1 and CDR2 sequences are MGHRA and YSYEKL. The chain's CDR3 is CASSQWGLNGNTIYF. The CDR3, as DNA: TGCGCCAGCAGCCAATGGGGGCTAAATGGAAACACCATATATTTT.

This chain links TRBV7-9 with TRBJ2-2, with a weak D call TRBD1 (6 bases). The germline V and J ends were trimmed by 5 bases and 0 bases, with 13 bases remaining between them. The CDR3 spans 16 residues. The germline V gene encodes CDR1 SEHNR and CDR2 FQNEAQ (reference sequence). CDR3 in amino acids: CASSRRTVTNTGELFF. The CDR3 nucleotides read TGTGCCAGCAGCCGACGGACAGTTACGAACACCGGGGAGCTGTTTTTT.

The CDR3 here is CASSLITNSGNTIYF. Written as DNA, the CDR3 is TGTGCCAGCAGCTTGATTACTAACTCTGGAAACACCATATATTTT. The chain has TRBV5-6 and TRBJ1-3, with no clear D. This CDR3 has 15 amino acids. Between the trimmed V and J ends, which lost 1 base and 0 bases, there was a span of 8 bases. Germline loops: CDR1 SGHDT, CDR2 YYEEEE.

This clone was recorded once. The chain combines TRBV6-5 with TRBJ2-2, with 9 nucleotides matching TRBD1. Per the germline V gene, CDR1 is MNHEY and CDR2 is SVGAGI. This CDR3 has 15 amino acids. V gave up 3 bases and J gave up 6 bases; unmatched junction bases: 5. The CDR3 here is CASSYGQGSAGELFF. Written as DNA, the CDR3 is TGTGCCAGCAGTTATGGACAGGGGTCCGCCGGGGAGCTGTTTTTT.

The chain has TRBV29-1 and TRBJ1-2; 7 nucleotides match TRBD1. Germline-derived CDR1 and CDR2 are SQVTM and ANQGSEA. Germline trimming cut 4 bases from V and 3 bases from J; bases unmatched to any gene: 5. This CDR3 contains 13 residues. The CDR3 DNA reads TGCAGCGTTGCGCGTACAGGGGACTATGGCTACACCTTC. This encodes CSVARTGDYGYTF.

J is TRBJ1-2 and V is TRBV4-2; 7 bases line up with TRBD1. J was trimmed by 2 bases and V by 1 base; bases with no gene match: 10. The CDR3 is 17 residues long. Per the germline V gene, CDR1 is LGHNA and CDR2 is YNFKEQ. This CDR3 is CASSQVAPDRENYGYTF. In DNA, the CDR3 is TGTGCCAGCAGCCAAGTTGCCCCCGACAGGGAAAACTATGGCTACACCTTC.

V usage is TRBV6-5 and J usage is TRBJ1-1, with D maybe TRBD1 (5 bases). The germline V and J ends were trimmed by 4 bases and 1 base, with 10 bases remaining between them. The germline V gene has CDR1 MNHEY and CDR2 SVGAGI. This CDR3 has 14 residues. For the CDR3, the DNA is TGTGCCAGCAGTTCCTACACAGGGAACACTGAAGCTTTCTTT. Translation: CASSSYTGNTEAFF.

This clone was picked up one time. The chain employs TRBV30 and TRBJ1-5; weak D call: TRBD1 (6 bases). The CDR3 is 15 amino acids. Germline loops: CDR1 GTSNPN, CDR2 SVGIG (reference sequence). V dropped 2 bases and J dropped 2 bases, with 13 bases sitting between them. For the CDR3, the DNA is TGTGCCTGGAGTTCTTCAGGGGAAGGCAATCAGCCCCAGCATTTT. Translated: CAWSSSGEGNQPQHF.

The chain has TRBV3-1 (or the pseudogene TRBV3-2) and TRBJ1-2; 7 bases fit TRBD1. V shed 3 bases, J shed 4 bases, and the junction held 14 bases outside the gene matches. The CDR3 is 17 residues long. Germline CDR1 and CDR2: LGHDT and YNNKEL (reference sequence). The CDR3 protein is CASSHPAIDRAGYGYTF. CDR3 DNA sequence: TGTGCCAGCAGCCACCCAGCCATCGACAGGGCGGGCTATGGCTACACCTTC.

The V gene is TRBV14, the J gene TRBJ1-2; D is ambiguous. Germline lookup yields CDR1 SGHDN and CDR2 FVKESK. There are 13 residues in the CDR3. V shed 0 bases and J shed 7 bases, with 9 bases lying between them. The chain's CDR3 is CASSQDLIFGYTF. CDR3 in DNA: TGTGCCAGCAGCCAAGACCTTATCTTTGGCTACACCTTC.

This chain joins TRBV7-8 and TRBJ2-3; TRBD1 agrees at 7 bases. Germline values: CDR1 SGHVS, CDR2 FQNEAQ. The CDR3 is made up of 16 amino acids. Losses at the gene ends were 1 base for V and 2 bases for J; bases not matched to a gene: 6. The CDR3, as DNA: TGTGCCAGCAGCTTAGTCACAGGGGCCGACACAGATACGCAGTATTTT. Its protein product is CASSLVTGADTDTQYF.

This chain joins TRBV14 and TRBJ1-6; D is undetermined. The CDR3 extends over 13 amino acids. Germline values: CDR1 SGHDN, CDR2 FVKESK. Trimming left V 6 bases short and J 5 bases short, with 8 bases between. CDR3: CASREGNNSPLHF. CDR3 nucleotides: TGTGCCAGCAGGGAGGGAAATAATTCACCCCTCCACTTT.